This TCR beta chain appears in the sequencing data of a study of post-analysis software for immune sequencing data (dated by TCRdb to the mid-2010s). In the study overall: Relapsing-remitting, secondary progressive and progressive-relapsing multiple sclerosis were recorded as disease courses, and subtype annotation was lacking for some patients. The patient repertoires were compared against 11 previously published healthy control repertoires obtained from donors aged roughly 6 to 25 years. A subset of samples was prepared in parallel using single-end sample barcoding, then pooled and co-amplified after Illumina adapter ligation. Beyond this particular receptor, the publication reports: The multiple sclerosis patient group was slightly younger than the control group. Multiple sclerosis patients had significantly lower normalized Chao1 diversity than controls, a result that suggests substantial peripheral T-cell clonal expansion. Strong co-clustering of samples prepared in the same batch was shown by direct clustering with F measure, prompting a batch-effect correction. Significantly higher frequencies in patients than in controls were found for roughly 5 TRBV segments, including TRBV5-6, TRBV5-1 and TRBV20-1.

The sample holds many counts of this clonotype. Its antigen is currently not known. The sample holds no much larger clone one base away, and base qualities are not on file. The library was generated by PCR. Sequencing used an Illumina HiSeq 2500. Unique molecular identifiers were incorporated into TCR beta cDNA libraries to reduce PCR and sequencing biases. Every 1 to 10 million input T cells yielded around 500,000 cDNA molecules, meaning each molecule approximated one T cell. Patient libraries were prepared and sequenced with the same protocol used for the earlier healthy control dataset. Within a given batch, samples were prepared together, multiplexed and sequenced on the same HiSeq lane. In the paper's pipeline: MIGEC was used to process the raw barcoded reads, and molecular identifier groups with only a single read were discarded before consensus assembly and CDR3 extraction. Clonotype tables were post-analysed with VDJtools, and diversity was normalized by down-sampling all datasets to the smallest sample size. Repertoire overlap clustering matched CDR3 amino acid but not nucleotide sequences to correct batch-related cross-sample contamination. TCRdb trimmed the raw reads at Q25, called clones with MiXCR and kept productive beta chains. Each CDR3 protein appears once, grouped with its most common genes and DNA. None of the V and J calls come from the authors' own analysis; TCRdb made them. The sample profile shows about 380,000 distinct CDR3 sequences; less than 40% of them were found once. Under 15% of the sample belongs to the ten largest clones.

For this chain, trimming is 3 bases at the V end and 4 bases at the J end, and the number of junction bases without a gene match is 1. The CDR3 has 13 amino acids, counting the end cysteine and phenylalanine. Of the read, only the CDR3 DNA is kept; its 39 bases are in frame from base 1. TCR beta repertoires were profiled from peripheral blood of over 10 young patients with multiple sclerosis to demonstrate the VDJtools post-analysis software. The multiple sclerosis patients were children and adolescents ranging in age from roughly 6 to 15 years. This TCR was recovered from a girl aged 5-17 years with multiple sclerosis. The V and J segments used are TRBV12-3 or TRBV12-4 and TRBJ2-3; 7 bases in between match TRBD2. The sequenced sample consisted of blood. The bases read TGTGCCAGCAGTTTTCGGGGGGCAGATACGCAGTATTTT. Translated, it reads CASSFRGADTQYF.